This TCR beta chain derives from a study of low-dose radiotherapy and immunotherapy resistance in tumors (dated by TCRdb to between 2021 and 2024). With regard to the full study: In Cohort 1, 0.5 Gy per fraction was delivered every 2 weeks, and a total PTV dose of 6.5 Gy was prescribed. Patients in Cohort 2 were given 1 Gy per fraction every two weeks, for a total of 13 Gy across 26 weeks. Patients were given nivolumab as a 240 mg flat dose every two weeks and ipilimumab at 1 mg/kg every six weeks, with both drugs delivered intravenously. Intravenous cyclophosphamide at 200 mg/m2 was administered every two weeks, one day ahead of each radiation and immunotherapy administration. Starting on cycle 1 day 1, patients took 300 mg of aspirin by mouth once daily for four cycles. Trial participants were not randomized into treatment groups. The translational analysis covered eight patients: three from the first dose cohort and the first five from the second dose cohort.

This specimen's time point label, per the study, means: after trial treatment. The intended sense of this specimen's treatment or condition label: LDRT plus nivolumab, ipilimumab, low-dose cyclophosphamide and aspirin (RACIN trial). The donors took part in RACIN, a single-arm, phase I, dose-escalation trial that combined nivolumab, ipilimumab, aspirin, low-dose cyclophosphamide and low-dose radiotherapy. Eligible patients had advanced, TIL-negative solid tumors. Trimmed from V: 0 bases; trimmed from J: 2 bases; junction bases lacking a gene match: 6. CDR1 and CDR2 are drawn from the germline V gene: SGHRS, YFSETQ. Spanning cysteine to phenylalanine, the CDR3 consists of 16 amino acids. Here the CDR3 DNA is all that survives: 48 bases in frame from base 1. TCRdb names Illumina HiSeq 2500 as the instrument used. First-strand cDNA was synthesized with Superscript III and a set of TRAV- and TRBV-specific primers, covering both TCRalpha and TCRbeta chains. TCRs were amplified for about 20 PCR cycles with Phusion, using a constant-region primer paired with the adapter attached to the V primers. Amplification of the isolated mRNA was done with the MessageAmp II aRNA Amplification Kit, which involved an approximately 16-hour in vitro transcription at 37 degrees C. mRNA for TCR sequencing was isolated with the Dynabeads mRNA DIRECT Purification Kit. Indexed Illumina adapters were added in a second Phusion PCR of approximately 25 cycles, after which AMPure XP beads were used to purify the products. The study's processing was this. Using custom Perl scripts, TCR sequences that encoded the same protein were pooled, out-of-frame sequences were dropped, and the abundance of each clonotype was calculated. Any TCR sequence backed by just one read was left out of the analysis. Among the metrics used to describe the repertoires were Shannon entropy, Gini index, clonality, richness, and the frequency of TCRs shared between repertoires. TCRdb reprocessed the public reads (quality trimming at Q25 with fastp, clone calling with MiXCR) and kept in-frame beta chains. Each entry merges the rows of one CDR3 protein and shows their most common DNA and genes. Clone size and V and J calls follow TCRdb, not the original study. The sample has more than 70,000 distinct CDR3 sequences on record, 20% to 25% of them singletons. Roughly 13% of the sample belongs to the ten largest clones.

Many counts were recorded for this clonotype. No antigen is known for it. No base qualities exist here, and no much larger clone lies one base off it. The source material was PBMCs, sampled after low-dose radiotherapy plus immunotherapy. The chain employs TRBV5-1 and TRBJ2-7, with 9 junctional bases fitting TRBD1. The TCR was taken from a female donor with ovarian cancer. The CDR3 loop reads CASSLGFGDRAYEQYF. In nucleotide form, the sequence is TGCGCCAGCAGCTTGGGATTTGGGGACAGGGCCTACGAGCAGTACTTC.